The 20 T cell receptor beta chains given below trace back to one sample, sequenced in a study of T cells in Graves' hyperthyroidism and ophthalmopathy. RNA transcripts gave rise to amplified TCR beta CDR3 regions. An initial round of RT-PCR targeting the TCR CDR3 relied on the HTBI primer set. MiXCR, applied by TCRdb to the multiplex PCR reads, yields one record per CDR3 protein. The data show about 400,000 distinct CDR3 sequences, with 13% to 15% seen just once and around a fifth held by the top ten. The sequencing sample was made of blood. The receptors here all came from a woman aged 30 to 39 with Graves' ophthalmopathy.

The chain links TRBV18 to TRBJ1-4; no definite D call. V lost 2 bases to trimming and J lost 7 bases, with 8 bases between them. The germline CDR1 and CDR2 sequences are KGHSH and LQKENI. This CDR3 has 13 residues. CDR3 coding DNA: TGTGCCAGCTCACCATTAGGAGTTGAAAAACTGTTTTTT. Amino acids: CASSPLGVEKLFF.

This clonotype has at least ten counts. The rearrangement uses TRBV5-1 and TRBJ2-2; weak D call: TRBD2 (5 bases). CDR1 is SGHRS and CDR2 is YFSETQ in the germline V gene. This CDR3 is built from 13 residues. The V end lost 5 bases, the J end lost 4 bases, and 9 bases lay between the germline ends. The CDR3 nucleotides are TGCGCCAGCAGAGAGGGAAGCACCGGGGAGCTGTTTTTT. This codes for CASREGSTGELFF.

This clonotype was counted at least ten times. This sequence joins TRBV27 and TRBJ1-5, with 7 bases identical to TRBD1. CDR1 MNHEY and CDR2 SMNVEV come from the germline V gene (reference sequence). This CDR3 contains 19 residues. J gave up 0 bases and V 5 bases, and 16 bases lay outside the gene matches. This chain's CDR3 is CASSPRQGNARYSNQPQHF. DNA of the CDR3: TGTGCCAGCAGTCCCCGACAGGGAAATGCACGATATAGCAATCAGCCCCAGCATTTT.

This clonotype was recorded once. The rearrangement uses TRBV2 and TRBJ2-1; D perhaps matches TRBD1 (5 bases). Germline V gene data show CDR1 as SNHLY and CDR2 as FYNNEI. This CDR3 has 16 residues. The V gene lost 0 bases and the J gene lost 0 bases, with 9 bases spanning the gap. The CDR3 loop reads CASSEAGPSSYNEQFF. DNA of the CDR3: TGTGCCAGCAGTGAAGCGGGGCCTAGCTCCTACAATGAGCAGTTCTTC.

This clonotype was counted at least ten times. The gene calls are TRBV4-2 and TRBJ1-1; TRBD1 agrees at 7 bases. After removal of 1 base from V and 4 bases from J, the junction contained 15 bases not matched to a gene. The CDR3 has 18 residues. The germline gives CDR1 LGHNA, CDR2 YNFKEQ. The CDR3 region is CASSQAPGGTGESTEAFF. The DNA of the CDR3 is TGTGCCAGCAGCCAAGCGCCCGGGGGCACAGGGGAGTCCACTGAAGCTTTCTTT.

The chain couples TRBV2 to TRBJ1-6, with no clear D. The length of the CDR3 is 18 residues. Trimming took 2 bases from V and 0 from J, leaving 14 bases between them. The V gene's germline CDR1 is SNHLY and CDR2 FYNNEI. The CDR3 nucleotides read TGTGCCAGCAGTGAAAATCCTACGGGGAGCTCCTATAATTCACCCCTCCACTTT. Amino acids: CASSENPTGSSYNSPLHF.

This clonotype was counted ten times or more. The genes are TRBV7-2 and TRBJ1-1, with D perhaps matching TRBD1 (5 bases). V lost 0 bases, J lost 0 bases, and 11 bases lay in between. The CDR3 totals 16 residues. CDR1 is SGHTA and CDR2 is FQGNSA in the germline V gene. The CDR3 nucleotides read TGTGCCAGCAGCTTAGCGGGACGGCTAATGAACACTGAAGCTTTCTTT. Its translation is CASSLAGRLMNTEAFF.

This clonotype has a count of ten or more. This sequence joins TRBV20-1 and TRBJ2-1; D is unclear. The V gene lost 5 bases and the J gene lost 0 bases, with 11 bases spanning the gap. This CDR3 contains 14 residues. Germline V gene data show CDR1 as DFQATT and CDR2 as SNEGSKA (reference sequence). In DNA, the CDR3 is TGCAGTGCTGAACTGGTAAGCTCCTACAATGAGCAGTTCTTC. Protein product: CSAELVSSYNEQFF.

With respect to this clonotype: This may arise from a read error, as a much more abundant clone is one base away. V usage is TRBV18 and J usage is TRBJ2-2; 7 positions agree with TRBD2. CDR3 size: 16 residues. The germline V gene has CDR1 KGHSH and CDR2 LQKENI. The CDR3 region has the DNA TGTACCAGCTCACCACCTCTAGCGGCGAACACCGGGGAGCTGTTTTTT. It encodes CTSSPPLAANTGELFF. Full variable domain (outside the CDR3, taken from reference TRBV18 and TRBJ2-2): NAGVMQNPRHLVRRRGQEARLRCSPMKGHSHVYWYRQLPEEGLKFMVYLQKENIIDESGMPKERFSAEFPKEGPSILRIQQVVRGDSAAYFCTSSPPLAANTGELFFGEGSRLTVL.

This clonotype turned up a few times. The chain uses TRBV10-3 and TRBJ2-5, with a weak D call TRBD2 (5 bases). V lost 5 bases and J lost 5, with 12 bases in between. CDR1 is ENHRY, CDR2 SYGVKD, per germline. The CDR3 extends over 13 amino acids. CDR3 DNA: TGTGCCATCAGTTCGGGGTCCGGGGAGACCCAGTACTTC. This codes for CAISSGSGETQYF.

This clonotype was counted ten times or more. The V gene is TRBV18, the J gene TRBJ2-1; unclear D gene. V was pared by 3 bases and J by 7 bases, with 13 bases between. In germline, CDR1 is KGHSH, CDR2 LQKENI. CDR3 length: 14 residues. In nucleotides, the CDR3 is TGTGCCAGCTCACCGGAACAGACCCTTAATGAGCAGTTCTTC. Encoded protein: CASSPEQTLNEQFF.

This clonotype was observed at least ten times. CDR3 in amino acids: CASRTTRGGARDTQYF. In nucleotides, the CDR3 is TGTGCCAGCAGGACCACGCGCGGGGGGGCCCGGGATACGCAGTATTTT. The J gene is TRBJ2-3, the V gene TRBV7-9, with 9 bases matching TRBD2. The CDR3 has 16 residues. CDR1 is SEHNR, CDR2 FQNEAQ, per germline (reference sequence). Trimming took 6 bases from V and 6 from J; bases not matched to a gene: 13.

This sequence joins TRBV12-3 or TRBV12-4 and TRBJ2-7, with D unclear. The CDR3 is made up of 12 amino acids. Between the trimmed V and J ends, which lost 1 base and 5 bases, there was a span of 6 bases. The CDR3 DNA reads TGTGCCAGCAGTTTAGTACCCAACGAGCAGTACTTC. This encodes CASSLVPNEQYF.

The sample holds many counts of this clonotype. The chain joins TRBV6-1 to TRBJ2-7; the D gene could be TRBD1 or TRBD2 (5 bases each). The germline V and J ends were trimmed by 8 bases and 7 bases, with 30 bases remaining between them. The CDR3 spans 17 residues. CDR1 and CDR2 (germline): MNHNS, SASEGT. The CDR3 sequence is CASLPPEWDPLGWEQYF. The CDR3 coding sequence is TGTGCCAGCTTACCTCCGGAGTGGGACCCCCTCGGTTGGGAGCAGTACTTC.

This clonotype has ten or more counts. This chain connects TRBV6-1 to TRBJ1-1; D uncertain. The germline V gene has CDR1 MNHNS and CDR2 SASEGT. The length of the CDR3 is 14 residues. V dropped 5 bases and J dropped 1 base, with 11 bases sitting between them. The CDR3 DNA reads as TGTGCCAGCAGTTACTTTCTGGGGAACACTGAAGCTTTCTTT. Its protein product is CASSYFLGNTEAFF.

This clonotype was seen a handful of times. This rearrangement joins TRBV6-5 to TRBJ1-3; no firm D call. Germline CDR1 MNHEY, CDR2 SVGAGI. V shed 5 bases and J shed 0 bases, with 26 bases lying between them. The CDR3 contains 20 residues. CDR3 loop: CASSTRVGRNRPGSGNTIYF. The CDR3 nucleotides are TGTGCCAGCAGTACTAGAGTGGGGAGAAACAGACCCGGCTCTGGAAACACCATATATTTT.

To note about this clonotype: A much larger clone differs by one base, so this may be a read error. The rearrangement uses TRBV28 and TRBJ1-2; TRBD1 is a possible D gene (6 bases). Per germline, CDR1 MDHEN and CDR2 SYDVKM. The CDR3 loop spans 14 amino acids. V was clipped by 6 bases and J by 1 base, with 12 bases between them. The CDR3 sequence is CASRDAGVNYGYTF. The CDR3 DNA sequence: TGTGCCAGCAGGGACGCAGGGGTTAACTATGGCTACACCTTC.

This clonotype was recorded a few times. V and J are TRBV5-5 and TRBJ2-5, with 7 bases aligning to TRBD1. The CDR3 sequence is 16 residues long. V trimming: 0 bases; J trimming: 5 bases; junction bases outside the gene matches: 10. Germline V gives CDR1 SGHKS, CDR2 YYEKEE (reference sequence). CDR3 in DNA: TGTGCCAGCAGCTTGGTGGGGGCAGGGGGTTTGGAGACCCAGTACTTC. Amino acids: CASSLVGAGGLETQYF.

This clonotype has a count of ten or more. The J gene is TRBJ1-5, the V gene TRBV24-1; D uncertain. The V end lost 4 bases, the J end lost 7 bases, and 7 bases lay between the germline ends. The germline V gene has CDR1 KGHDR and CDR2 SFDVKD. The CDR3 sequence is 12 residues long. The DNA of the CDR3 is TGTGCCACCAGTGACCAGGAACAGCCCCAGCATTTT. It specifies CATSDQEQPQHF.

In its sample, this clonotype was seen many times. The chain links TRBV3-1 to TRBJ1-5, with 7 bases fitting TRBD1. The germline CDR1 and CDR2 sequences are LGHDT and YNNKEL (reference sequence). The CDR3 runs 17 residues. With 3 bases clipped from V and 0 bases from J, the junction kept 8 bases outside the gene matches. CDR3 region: CASSQGTAQYSNQPQHF. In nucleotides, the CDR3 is TGTGCCAGCAGCCAGGGGACAGCCCAATATAGCAATCAGCCCCAGCATTTT.